This T cell receptor beta chain was documented in a study of blood T cell repertoires in COVID-19. Germline-derived CDR1 and CDR2 are LNHDA and SQIVND (reference sequence). J lost 2 bases, V lost 8 bases, and 5 bases had no gene match. The CDR3 is made up of 14 amino acids. A Seattle source enrolled patients during active infection and followed them longitudinally. Study processing details: Reference gene primer amplification gave nucleated cell count estimates. Generated by immunoSEQ multiplex PCR, the TCRdb table keeps only in-frame clones and is missing some. V and J calls and clone size are those listed in that table; D and trimming were worked out from the DNA. The table includes around 330,000 clones, 70% to 90% detected once.

Sequencing was done on a sample of peripheral blood. The TCR sequence derives from a woman under 40 with COVID-19, enrolled during active disease. V usage is TRBV19 and J usage is TRBJ2-3; TRBD2 aligns across 9 bases. CDR3 DNA: TGTGCCAGTTTTAGCGGGGGCTACACAGATACGCAGTATTTT. This sequence encodes CASFSGGYTDTQYF.